This T cell receptor (beta chain) is drawn from a study of OX40 agonist ivuxolimab in advanced cancers. Trimming cost V 5 bases and J 1 base, with 17 bases left between them. The CDR3 sequence is 16 residues long. CDR1 SNHLY and CDR2 FYNNEI come from the germline V gene. Autoimmune disease history or systemic immunosuppression disqualified patients. The data were produced by immunoSEQ multiplex PCR, yet TCRdb's version contains in-frame clones alone and is incomplete. The sample includes about 78,000 clones, more than 80% of them seen just once. The sample consisted of CD4+ or CD8+ T cells sorted from blood, taken in a trial of the OX40 agonist ivuxolimab. This receptor was obtained from an adult with an advanced solid tumor such as melanoma, head and neck, liver or kidney cancer. The genes are TRBV2 and TRBJ2-5; weak D call: TRBD1 (8 bases). This CDR3 is CASSRGDRSIQETQYF. DNA for the CDR3: TGTGCCAGCAGTCGGGGGGACAGGTCTATCCAAGAGACCCAGTACTTC.